The 17 T cell receptor beta chains below were found in one sample sequenced in a study of T-cell memory formation after mild COVID-19. Each CDR3 protein gets one entry after TCRdb re-called the 5' RACE reads with MiXCR. The sample shows fewer than 250,000 distinct CDR3 sequences, approximately 30% of them seen only once. Input material: PBMCs or a T cell subset sorted from them (not recorded which). These receptors were taken from an adult woman who had mild COVID-19 (a few samples of this study predate the infection). Cell type and time point are not known.

This clonotype was found a few times. The chain combines TRBV5-1 with TRBJ2-3; no definite D call. V was clipped by 0 bases and J by 4 bases, with 12 bases between them. The germline V gene has CDR1 SGHRS and CDR2 YFSETQ. The CDR3 consists of 15 residues. The CDR3 protein is CASSLAGMPADTQYF. CDR3 in DNA: TGCGCCAGCAGCTTGGCTGGGATGCCGGCAGATACGCAGTATTTT.

This clonotype was counted only a few times. The chain has TRBV6-1 and TRBJ2-5; D ambiguous. Germline V gene sequence: CDR1 MNHNS, CDR2 SASEGT. V was clipped by 1 base and J by 4 bases, with 4 bases between them. The CDR3 sequence is 12 residues long. Written as DNA, the CDR3 is TGTGCCAGCAGTGAAGGGGGAGAGACCCAGTACTTC. This gives the protein CASSEGGETQYF.

The V gene is TRBV25-1, the J gene TRBJ2-5, with 14 bases identical to TRBD2. V was clipped by 7 bases and J by 2 bases; unmatched bases: 15. Germline-derived CDR1 and CDR2 are MGHDK and SYGVNS. The CDR3 is 19 residues long. CDR3 sequence (DNA): TGTGCCAGCAATGACCCCTCACAACGACTAGCGGGGGGGCAAGAGACCCAGTACTTC. Residues: CASNDPSQRLAGGQETQYF.

This clonotype came up once. The gene calls are TRBV5-1 and TRBJ1-2, with TRBD1 matching over 11 bases. V shed 4 bases and J 5 bases; nucleotides not matched to a gene: 4. The CDR3 totals 14 residues. Germline CDR1 is SGHRS and CDR2 is YFSETQ. The CDR3 DNA reads TGCGCCAGCAGCATGGGACAGGGGGTATATGGCTACACCTTC. Its protein is CASSMGQGVYGYTF.

This chain links TRBV5-6 with TRBJ1-1, with D uncertain. This CDR3 spans 12 amino acids. The germline V gene has CDR1 SGHDT and CDR2 YYEEEE. Trimming cost V 3 bases and J 3 bases, with 6 bases left between them. CDR3 in DNA: TGTGCCAGCAGCTCCGGGTACACTGAAGCTTTCTTT. Translated, it gives CASSSGYTEAFF. Based on the CDR3 plus reference TRBV5-6 and TRBJ1-1, the full variable domain is DAGVTQSPTHLIKTRGQQVTLRCSPKSGHDTVSWYQQALGQGPQFIFQYYEEEERQRGNFPDRFSGHQFPNYSSELNVNALLLGDSALYLCASSSGYTEAFFGQGTRLTVV.

This clonotype was counted a few times. The V gene is TRBV3-1, the J gene TRBJ2-1; 10 bases agree with TRBD2. Germline values: CDR1 LGHDT, CDR2 YNNKEL (reference sequence). The CDR3 contains 16 residues. The V and J ends lost 5 bases and 9 bases, in that order; junction bases with no gene match: 13. The CDR3 loop is CASSTHPSGGSGEQFF. The CDR3 nucleotides read TGTGCCAGCAGCACCCATCCTAGCGGGGGTAGTGGTGAGCAGTTCTTC.

The V call is TRBV25-1, the J call TRBJ2-3; D gene ambiguous. Germline CDR1 is MGHDK and CDR2 is SYGVNS. The CDR3 spans 13 residues. The germline V and J ends were trimmed by 0 bases and 2 bases, with 3 bases remaining between them. The CDR3, as DNA: TGTGCCAGCAGTGAATATAACACAGATACGCAGTATTTT. Translated: CASSEYNTDTQYF.

The chain has TRBV9 and TRBJ2-2; D is possibly TRBD2 (5 bases). The V end was cut by 0 bases, the J end by 1 base, with 16 bases between. Germline V gene sequence: CDR1 SGDLS, CDR2 YYNGEE. This CDR3 is built from 18 residues. The CDR3 bases are TGTGCCAGCAGCGTAGATCGGTCCCAGGACTTGAACACCGGGGAGCTGTTTTTT. This gives the protein CASSVDRSQDLNTGELFF.

For the CDR3, the DNA is TGCAGTGCTAGGAACCCTAGCGGATTCTCCTACGAGCAGTACTTC. Translation: CSARNPSGFSYEQYF. The chain links TRBV20-1 to TRBJ2-7, with TRBD2 matching over 7 bases. The CDR3 totals 15 residues. Germline V gives CDR1 DFQATT, CDR2 SNEGSKA (reference sequence). V shed 3 bases, J shed 0 bases, and the junction held 8 bases outside the gene matches.

The chain links TRBV2 to TRBJ2-1; D not certain. Germline-derived CDR1 and CDR2 are SNHLY and FYNNEI. V lost 2 bases and J lost 8, with 10 bases in between. This CDR3 is 13 amino acids long. In DNA form, the CDR3 reads TGTGCCAGCAGTGAAAGCCTGCCCGATGAGCAGTTCTTC. This gives the protein CASSESLPDEQFF.

The chain employs TRBV5-1 and TRBJ2-1; the D is unclear. V dropped 0 bases and J dropped 8 bases, with 9 bases sitting between them. CDR1 is SGHRS and CDR2 is YFSETQ in the germline V gene. The CDR3 totals 13 residues. The CDR3 nucleotides read TGCGCCAGCAGCTTGGGTCAGTCGGATGAGCAGTTCTTC. Encoded protein: CASSLGQSDEQFF. Full variable domain (outside the CDR3, taken from reference TRBV5-1 and TRBJ2-1): KAGVTQTPRYLIKTRGQQVTLSCSPISGHRSVSWYQQTPGQGLQFLFEYFSETQRNKGNFPGRFSGRQFSNSRSEMNVSTLELGDSALYLCASSLGQSDEQFFGPGTRLTVL.

The rearrangement joins TRBV20-1 to TRBJ1-3, with TRBD1 matching over 7 bases. V shed 3 bases, J shed 1 base, and the junction held 6 bases outside the gene matches. The CDR3 consists of 15 residues. Per germline, CDR1 DFQATT and CDR2 SNEGSKA (reference sequence). The CDR3 sequence is CSASTGEGSGNTIYF. DNA for the CDR3: TGCAGTGCTAGTACAGGGGAAGGGTCTGGAAACACCATATATTTT.

There are a few counts of this clonotype. This rearrangement joins TRBV18 to TRBJ2-3; maybe TRBD1 (5 bases). Germline V gives CDR1 KGHSH, CDR2 LQKENI. The CDR3 has 15 amino acids. Trimming took off 3 bases at V and 0 bases at J, with 10 bases between the two ends. The CDR3 DNA follows: TGTGCCAGCTCACCTTCAGGGCTTAGCACAGATACGCAGTATTTT. This gives the protein CASSPSGLSTDTQYF.

The chain is built from TRBV7-3 and TRBJ2-5, with a tentative D call TRBD1 (5 bases). Germline V gives CDR1 SGHTA, CDR2 FQGTGA. Trimming removed 0 bases from V and 5 bases from J, with 7 bases in between. CDR3 length: 13 residues. CDR3 loop: CASSLTKGETQYF. Here the CDR3 DNA reads TGTGCCAGCAGCTTAACAAAGGGGGAGACCCAGTACTTC.

This chain's CDR3 is CASKKATGAGGNEQFF. The CDR3 nucleotides are TGTGCCAGCAAAAAGGCAACAGGGGCCGGGGGCAATGAGCAGTTCTTC. The chain has TRBV7-8 and TRBJ2-1; D is possibly TRBD1 (7 bases). Trimming cost V 7 bases and J 6 bases, with 22 bases left between them. The CDR3 length is 16 residues. Germline V gives CDR1 SGHVS, CDR2 FQNEAQ.

This clonotype has more than one count but fewer than ten. The rearrangement links TRBV28 to TRBJ2-7, with 7 positions matching TRBD1. J lost 0 bases, V lost 7 bases, and 6 bases had no gene match. From germline, CDR1 is MDHEN and CDR2 SYDVKM. The CDR3 covers 14 residues. As DNA, the CDR3 is TGTGCCAGCATCCGGGGACAGTTCTCCTACGAGCAGTACTTC. This encodes CASIRGQFSYEQYF.

The V gene is TRBV20-1, the J gene TRBJ2-7; 14 bases agree with TRBD2. Germline V gene sequence: CDR1 DFQATT, CDR2 SNEGSKA (reference sequence). The CDR3 has 18 amino acids. Trimming cost V 1 base and J 1 base; bases outside gene matches: 9. The DNA for the CDR3 is TGCAGTGCTAGAGGTTCGGGACTAGCGGGAGATCGGTCCTACGAGCAGTACTTC. Its protein is CSARGSGLAGDRSYEQYF.